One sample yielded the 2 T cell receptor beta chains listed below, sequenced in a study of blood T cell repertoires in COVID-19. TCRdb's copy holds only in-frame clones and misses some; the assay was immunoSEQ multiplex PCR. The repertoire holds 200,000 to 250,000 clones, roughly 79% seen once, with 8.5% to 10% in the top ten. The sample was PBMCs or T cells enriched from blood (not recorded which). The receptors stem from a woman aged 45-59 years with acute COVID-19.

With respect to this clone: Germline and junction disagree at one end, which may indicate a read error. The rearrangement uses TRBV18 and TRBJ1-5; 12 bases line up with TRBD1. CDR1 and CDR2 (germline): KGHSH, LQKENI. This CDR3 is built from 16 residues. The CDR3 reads CASSAPGQGAGQPQHF. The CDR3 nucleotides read TGTGCCAGCTCAGCACCGGGACAGGGGGCGGGACAGCCCCAGCATTTT.

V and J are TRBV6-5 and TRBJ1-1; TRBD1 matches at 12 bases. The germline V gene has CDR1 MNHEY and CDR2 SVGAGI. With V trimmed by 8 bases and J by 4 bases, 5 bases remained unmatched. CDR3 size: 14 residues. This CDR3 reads CASRGQGAGTEAFF. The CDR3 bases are TGTGCCAGCCGGGGACAGGGGGCCGGCACTGAAGCTTTCTTT.